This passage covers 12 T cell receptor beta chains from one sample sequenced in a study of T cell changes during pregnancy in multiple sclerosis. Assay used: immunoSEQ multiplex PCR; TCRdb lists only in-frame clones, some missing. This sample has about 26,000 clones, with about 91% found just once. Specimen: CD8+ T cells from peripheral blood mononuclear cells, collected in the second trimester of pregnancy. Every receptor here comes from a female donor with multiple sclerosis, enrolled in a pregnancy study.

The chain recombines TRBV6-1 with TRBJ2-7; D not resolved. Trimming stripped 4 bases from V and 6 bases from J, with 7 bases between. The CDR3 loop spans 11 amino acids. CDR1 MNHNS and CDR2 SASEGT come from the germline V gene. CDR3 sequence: CASSVASEQYF. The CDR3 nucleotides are TGTGCCAGCAGTGTGGCTTCCGAGCAGTACTTC.

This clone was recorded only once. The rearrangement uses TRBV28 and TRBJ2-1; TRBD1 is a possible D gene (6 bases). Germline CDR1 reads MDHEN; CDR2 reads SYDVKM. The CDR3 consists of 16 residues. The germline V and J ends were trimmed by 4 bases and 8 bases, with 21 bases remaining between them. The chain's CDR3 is CASSSQGSRGLDEQFF. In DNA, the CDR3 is TGTGCCAGCAGTTCCCAGGGGTCCCGCGGGTTGGATGAGCAGTTCTTC.

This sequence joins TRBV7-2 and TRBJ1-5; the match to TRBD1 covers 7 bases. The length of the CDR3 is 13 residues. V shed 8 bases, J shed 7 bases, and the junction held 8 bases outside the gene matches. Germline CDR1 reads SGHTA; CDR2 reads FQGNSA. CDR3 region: CASSLRGSQPQHF. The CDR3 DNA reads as TGTGCCAGCTCGCTCAGGGGGAGCCAGCCCCAGCATTTT. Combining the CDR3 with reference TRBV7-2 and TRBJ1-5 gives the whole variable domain GAGVSQSPSNKVTEKGKDVELRCDPISGHTALYWYRQSLGQGLEFLIYFQGNSAPDKSGLPSDRFSAERTGGSVSTLTIQRTQQEDSAVYLCASSLRGSQPQHFGDGTRLSIL.

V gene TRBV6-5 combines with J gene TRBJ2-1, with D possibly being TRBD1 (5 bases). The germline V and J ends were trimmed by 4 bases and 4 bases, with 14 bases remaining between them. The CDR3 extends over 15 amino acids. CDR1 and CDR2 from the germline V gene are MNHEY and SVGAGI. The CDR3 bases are TGTGCCAGCAGTTCCTCATATCAGGGTTACAATGAGCAGTTCTTC. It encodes CASSSSYQGYNEQFF.

In DNA form, the CDR3 reads TGTGCCAGCAGTGAACCTACTAGCAATCAGCCCCAGCATTTT. Protein: CASSEPTSNQPQHF. The chain recombines TRBV2 with TRBJ1-5; D not resolved. The CDR3 totals 14 residues. Looked up from germline, CDR1 is SNHLY and CDR2 is FYNNEI. Deletions cut 2 bases from V and 0 bases from J, with 5 bases between. The full variable domain, with the rest looked up from reference TRBV2 and TRBJ1-5, is EPEVTQTPSHQVTQMGQEVILRCVPISNHLYFYWYRQILGQKVEFLVSFYNNEISEKSEIFDDQFSVERPDGSNFTLKIRSTKLEDSAMYFCASSEPTSNQPQHFGDGTRLSIL.

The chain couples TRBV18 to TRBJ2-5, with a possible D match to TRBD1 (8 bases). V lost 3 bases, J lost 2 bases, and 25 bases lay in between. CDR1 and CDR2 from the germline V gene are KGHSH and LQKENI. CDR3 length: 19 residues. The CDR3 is CASSPPVGGNRGEQETQYF. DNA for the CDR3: TGTGCCAGCTCACCTCCCGTCGGGGGGAACAGGGGGGAACAAGAGACCCAGTACTTC. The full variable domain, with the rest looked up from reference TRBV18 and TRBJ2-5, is NAGVMQNPRHLVRRRGQEARLRCSPMKGHSHVYWYRQLPEEGLKFMVYLQKENIIDESGMPKERFSAEFPKEGPSILRIQQVVRGDSAAYFCASSPPVGGNRGEQETQYFGPGTRLLVL.

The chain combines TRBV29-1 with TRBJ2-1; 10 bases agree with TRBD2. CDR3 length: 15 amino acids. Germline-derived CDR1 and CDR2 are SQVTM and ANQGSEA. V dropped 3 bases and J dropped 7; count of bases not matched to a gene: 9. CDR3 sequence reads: CSVEGGAGGPNEQFF. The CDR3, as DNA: TGCAGCGTTGAGGGGGGAGCGGGAGGGCCGAATGAGCAGTTCTTC.

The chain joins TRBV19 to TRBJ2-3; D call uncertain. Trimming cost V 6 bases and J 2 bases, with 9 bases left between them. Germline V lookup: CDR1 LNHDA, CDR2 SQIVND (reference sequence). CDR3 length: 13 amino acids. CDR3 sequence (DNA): TGTGCCAGTAGGAGGTCCTTCACAGATACGCAGTATTTT. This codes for CASRRSFTDTQYF.

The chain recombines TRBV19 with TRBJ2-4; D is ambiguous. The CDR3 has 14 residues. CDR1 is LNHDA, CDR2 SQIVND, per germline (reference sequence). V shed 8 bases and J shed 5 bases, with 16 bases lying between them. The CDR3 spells CASGSFGRQNIQYF. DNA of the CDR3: TGTGCCAGTGGCTCATTCGGCAGGCAAAACATTCAGTACTTC. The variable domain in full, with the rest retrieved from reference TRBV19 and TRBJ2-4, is DGGITQSPKYLFRKEGQNVTLSCEQNLNHDAMYWYRQDPGQGLRLIYYSQIVNDFQKGDIAEGYSVSREKKESFPLTVTSAQKNPTAFYLCASGSFGRQNIQYFGAGTRLSVL.

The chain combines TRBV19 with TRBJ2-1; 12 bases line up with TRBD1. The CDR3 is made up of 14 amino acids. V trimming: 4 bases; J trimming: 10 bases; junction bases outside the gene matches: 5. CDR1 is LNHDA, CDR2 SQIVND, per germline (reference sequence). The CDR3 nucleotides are TGTGCCAGTAGTACCGGGACAGGGGGCGGCGAGCAGTTCTTC. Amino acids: CASSTGTGGGEQFF. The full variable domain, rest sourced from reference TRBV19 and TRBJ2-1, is DGGITQSPKYLFRKEGQNVTLSCEQNLNHDAMYWYRQDPGQGLRLIYYSQIVNDFQKGDIAEGYSVSREKKESFPLTVTSAQKNPTAFYLCASSTGTGGGEQFFGPGTRLTVL.

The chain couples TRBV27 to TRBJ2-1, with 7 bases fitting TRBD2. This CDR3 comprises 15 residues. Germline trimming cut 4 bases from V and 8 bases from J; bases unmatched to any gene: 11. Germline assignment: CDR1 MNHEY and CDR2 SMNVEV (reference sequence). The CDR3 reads CASSSDTRLADEQFF. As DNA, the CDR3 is TGTGCCAGCAGTTCCGACACCCGACTAGCCGATGAGCAGTTCTTC.

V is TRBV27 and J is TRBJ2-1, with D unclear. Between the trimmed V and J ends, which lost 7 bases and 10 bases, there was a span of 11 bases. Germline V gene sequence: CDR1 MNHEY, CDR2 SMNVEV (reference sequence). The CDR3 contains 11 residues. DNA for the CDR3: TGTGCCAGCACACGGTTCGGGGAGCAGTTCTTC. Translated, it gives CASTRFGEQFF.